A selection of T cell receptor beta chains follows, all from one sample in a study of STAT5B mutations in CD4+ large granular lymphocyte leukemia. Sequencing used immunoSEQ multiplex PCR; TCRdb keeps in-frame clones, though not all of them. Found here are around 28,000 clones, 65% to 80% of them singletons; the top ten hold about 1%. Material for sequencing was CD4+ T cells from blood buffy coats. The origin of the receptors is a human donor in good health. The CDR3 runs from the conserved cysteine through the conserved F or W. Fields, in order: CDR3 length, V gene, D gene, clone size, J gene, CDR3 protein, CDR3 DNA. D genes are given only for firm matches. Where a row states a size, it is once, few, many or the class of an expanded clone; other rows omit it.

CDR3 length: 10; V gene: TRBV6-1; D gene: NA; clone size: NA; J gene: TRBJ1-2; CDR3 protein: CARAPPGYTF; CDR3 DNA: TGTGCCAGGGCGCCGCCTGGCTACACCTTC
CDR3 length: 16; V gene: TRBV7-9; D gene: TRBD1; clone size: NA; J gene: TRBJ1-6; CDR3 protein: CASSHRGTGRDSPLHF; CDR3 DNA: TGTGCCAGCAGCCATAGAGGGACAGGGAGGGATTCACCCCTCCACTTT
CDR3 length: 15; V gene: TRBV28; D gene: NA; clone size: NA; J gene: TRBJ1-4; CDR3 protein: CASSLGGFLGEKLFF; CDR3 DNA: TGTGCCAGCAGTTTAGGGGGCTTTTTAGGGGAAAAACTGTTTTTT
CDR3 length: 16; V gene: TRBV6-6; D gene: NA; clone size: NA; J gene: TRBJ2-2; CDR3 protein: CASSYRAGRGTGELFF; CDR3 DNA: TGTGCCAGCAGTTACCGGGCGGGAAGGGGCACCGGGGAGCTGTTTTTT
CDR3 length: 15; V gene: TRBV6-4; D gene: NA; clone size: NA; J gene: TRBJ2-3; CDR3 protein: CASSDSGRPTDTQYF; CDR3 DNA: TGTGCCAGCAGTGACTCGGGCAGACCCACAGATACGCAGTATTTT
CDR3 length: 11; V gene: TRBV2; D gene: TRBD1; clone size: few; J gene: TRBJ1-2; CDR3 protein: CARQGNYGYTF; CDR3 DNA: TGTGCCAGACAGGGGAACTATGGCTACACCTTC
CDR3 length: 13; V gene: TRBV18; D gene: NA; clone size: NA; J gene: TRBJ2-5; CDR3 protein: CASSPGLQETQYF; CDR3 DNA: TGTGCCAGCTCACCAGGGCTCCAAGAGACCCAGTACTTC
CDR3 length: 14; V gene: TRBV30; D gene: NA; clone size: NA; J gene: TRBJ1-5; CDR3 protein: CAWSVNLGNQPQHF; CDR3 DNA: TGTGCCTGGAGTGTGAATCTCGGGAATCAGCCCCAGCATTTT
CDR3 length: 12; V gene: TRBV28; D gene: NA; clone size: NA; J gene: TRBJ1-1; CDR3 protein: CASRQDPTEAFF; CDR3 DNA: TGTGCCAGCCGACAGGACCCCACTGAAGCTTTCTTT
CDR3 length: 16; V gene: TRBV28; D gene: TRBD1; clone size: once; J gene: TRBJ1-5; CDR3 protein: CASSWTGGNSNQPQHF; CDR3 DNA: TGTGCCAGCAGTTGGACAGGGGGCAATAGCAATCAGCCCCAGCATTTT
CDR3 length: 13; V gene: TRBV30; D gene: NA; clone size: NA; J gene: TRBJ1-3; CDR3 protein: CAWSSLAGNTIYF; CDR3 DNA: TGTGCCTGGAGTTCCCTCGCTGGAAACACCATATATTTT
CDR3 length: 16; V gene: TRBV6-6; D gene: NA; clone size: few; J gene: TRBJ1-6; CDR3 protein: CASTRGGSSYNSPLHF; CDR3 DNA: TGTGCCAGCACCAGAGGGGGGAGCTCCTATAATTCACCCCTCCACTTT
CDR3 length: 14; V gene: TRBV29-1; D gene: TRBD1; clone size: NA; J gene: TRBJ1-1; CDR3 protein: CSVEETGGGTEAFF; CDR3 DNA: TGCAGCGTTGAAGAAACAGGGGGAGGAACTGAAGCTTTCTTT
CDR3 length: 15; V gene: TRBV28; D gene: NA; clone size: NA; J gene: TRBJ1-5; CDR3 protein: CASSFDGYSNQPQHF; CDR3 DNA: TGTGCCAGCAGTTTCGACGGGTATAGCAATCAGCCCCAGCATTTT
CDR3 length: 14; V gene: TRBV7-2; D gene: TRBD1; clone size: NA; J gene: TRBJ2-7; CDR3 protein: CASSPDRGSYEQYF; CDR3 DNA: TGTGCCAGCAGCCCGGACAGGGGTTCCTACGAGCAGTACTTC
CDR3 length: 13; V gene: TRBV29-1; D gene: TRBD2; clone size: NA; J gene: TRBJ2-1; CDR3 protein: CSVKKTSLNEQFF; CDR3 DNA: TGCAGCGTTAAAAAGACTAGCTTGAATGAGCAGTTCTTC
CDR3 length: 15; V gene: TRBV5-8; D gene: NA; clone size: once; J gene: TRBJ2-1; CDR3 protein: CASSLAWGSYNEQFF; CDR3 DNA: TGTGCCAGCAGCTTGGCCTGGGGATCCTACAATGAGCAGTTCTTC
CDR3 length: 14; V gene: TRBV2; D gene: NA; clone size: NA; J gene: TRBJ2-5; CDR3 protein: CASSPTRAQETQYF; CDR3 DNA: TGTGCCAGCAGTCCGACCAGGGCCCAAGAGACCCAGTACTTC
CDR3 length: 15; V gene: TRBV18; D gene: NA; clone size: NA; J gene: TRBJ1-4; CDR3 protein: CASSPPGEQGQKLFF; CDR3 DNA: TGTGCCAGCTCACCACCGGGAGAACAGGGTCAAAAACTGTTTTTT
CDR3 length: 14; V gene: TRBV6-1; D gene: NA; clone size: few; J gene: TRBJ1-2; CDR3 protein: CASSEHAQDYGYTF; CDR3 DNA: TGTGCCAGCAGTGAACATGCACAGGACTATGGCTACACCTTC
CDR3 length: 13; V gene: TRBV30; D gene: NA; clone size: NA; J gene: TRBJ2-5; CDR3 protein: CAWSERLGETQYF; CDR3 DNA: TGTGCCTGGAGCGAACGACTAGGGGAGACCCAGTACTTC
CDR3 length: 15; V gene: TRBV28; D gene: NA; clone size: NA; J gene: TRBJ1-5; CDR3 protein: CASSFTSLSNQPQHF; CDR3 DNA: TGTGCCAGCAGTTTTACCTCTCTTAGCAATCAGCCCCAGCATTTT
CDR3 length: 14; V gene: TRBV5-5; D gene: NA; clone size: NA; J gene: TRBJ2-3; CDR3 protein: CASSLLFSTDTQYF; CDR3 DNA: TGTGCCAGCAGCTTGTTGTTTAGCACAGATACGCAGTATTTT
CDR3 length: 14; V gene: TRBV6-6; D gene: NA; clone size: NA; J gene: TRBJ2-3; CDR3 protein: CASSYSGNTDTQYF; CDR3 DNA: TGTGCCAGCAGTTACTCGGGCAACACAGATACGCAGTATTTT
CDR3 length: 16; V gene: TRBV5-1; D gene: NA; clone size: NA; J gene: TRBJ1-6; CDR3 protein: CASSLAGAGINSPLHF; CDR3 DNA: TGCGCCAGCAGCTTGGCCGGGGCAGGGATTAATTCACCCCTCCACTTT
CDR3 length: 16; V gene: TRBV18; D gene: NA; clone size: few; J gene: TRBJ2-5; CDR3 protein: CASSLPAQGRGETQYF; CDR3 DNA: TGTGCCAGCTCACTACCGGCCCAGGGGCGCGGGGAGACCCAGTACTTC
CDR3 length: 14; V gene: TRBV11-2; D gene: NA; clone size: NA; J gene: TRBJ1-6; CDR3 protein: CASSLQLYNSPLHF; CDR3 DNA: TGTGCCAGCAGCTTACAGCTCTATAATTCACCCCTCCACTTT
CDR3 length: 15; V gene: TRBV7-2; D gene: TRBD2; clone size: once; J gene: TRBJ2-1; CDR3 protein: CASSLLAGAVQEQFF; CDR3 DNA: TGTGCCAGCAGCTTGCTAGCGGGGGCCGTTCAGGAGCAGTTCTTC
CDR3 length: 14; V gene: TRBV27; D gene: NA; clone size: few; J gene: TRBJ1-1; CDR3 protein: CASRFRSMNTEAFF; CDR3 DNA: TGTGCCAGCAGGTTTCGGTCCATGAACACTGAAGCTTTCTTT
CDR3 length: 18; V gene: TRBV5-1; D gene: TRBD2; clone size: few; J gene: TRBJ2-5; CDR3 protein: CASMTGTSGGVYQETQYF; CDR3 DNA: TGCGCCAGCATGACCGGGACTAGCGGGGGGGTGTACCAAGAGACCCAGTACTTC
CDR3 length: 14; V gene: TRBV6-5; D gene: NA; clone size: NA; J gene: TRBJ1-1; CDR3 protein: CASTKGIRGTEAFF; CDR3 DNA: TGTGCCAGCACTAAGGGTATTCGGGGCACTGAAGCTTTCTTT
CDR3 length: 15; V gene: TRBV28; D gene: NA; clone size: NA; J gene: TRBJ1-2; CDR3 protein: CASSRRGAGSYGYTF; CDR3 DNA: TGTGCCAGCAGTAGGCGGGGGGCGGGTTCCTATGGCTACACCTTC
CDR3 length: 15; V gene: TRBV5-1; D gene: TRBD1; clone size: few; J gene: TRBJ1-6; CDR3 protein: CASSLPGQGNSPLHF; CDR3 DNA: TGCGCCAGCAGCTTACCGGGACAGGGTAATTCACCCCTCCACTTT
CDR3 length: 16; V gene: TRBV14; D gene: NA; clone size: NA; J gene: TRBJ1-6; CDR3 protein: CASSQTGNSYNSPLHF; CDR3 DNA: TGTGCCAGCAGCCAAACAGGAAACTCCTATAATTCACCCCTCCACTTT
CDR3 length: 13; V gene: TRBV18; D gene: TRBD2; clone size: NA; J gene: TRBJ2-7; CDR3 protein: CASSPAGGYEQYF; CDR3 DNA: TGTGCCAGCTCACCCGCGGGAGGGTACGAGCAGTACTTC